This TCR beta chain was found in a study of identifying expanded T cells in peripheral blood. General observations from the study: Differentially abundant clones: around 1.2 between replicates, 16.4 at around 2 weeks, less than 20 at four.

The CDR3 is 17 amino acids. V shed 5 bases and J 5 bases; nucleotides not matched to a gene: 11. In germline, CDR1 is SGHTA, CDR2 FQGNSA. Comment on this clone: Its target is not known.

Clones were read by immunoSEQ multiplex PCR, and TCRdb kept only the in-frame ones, dropping some. The sample includes more than 50,000 clones, about four fifths seen only once; the top ten take 17%. The source material was blood. The clonotype originates from a person between 18 and 75 years old in good health. The chain links TRBV7-2 to TRBJ2-5, with TRBD2 matching over 13 bases. CDR3 DNA sequence: TGTGCCAGCAGCCCTCAGATACCGGGACTAGCGGGGGAGACCCAGTACTTC. Protein sequence: CASSPQIPGLAGETQYF.